The rows below give T cell receptor beta chains drawn from one sample of a study of T cell responses to AZD1222 COVID-19 vaccine. Sequencing used immunoSEQ multiplex PCR; TCRdb keeps in-frame clones, though not all of them. The table has roughly 120,000 clones, over 75% seen once; the top ten hold roughly 9.1%. The material was peripheral blood, obtained on day 0 of AZD1222 vaccination. The receptor set was obtained from an adult in good health. Each CDR3 is given with its conserved first and last residue. A D gene is named only where the DNA matches it firmly. Expanded clones get a size class; other rows say once, few or many, or leave the size out.

J	length	D	size	V	CDR3	DNA
TRBJ1-1	14	NA	NA	TRBV29-1	CSVETPGRNTEAFF	TGCAGCGTTGAAACCCCGGGGAGGAACACTGAAGCTTTCTTT
TRBJ2-3	18	TRBD2	few	TRBV11-3	CASSFWAGLADSTDTQYF	TGTGCCAGCAGCTTTTGGGCCGGACTAGCGGACAGCACAGATACGCAGTATTTT
TRBJ1-2	13	NA	NA	TRBV3-1/TRBV3-2	CASSQQGGYGYTF	TGTGCCAGCAGCCAACAGGGTGGCTATGGCTACACCTTC
TRBJ1-2	13	TRBD1	NA	TRBV29-1	CSVTGGGEYGYTF	TGCAGCGTGACAGGGGGAGGGGAGTACGGCTACACCTTC
TRBJ2-2	16	NA	NA	TRBV5-1	CASSLSGDIRTGELFF	TGCGCCAGCAGCTTATCCGGGGACATAAGGACCGGGGAGCTGTTTTTT
TRBJ2-2	13	NA	NA	TRBV2	CASTRQNTGELFF	TGTGCCAGCACGAGACAGAACACCGGGGAGCTGTTTTTT
TRBJ1-3	14	NA	NA	TRBV7-5	CVRSGTGVRNTIYF	TGTGTCAGAAGCGGGACAGGGGTTAGAAACACCATATATTTT
TRBJ2-7	12	NA	NA	TRBV20-1	CSASSSDYEQYF	TGCAGTGCTAGTTCTAGCGACTACGAGCAGTACTTC
TRBJ2-2	16	NA	few	TRBV4-1	CASSQQPQRNTGELFF	TGCGCCAGCAGCCAACAACCCCAGCGGAACACCGGGGAGCTGTTTTTT
TRBJ1-1	14	NA	once	TRBV11-2	CASSLSGYLTEAFF	TGTGCCAGCAGCTTAAGCGGATATCTGACTGAAGCTTTCTTT
TRBJ2-2	13	NA	NA	TRBV5-1	CASSYGNTGELFF	TGCGCCAGCAGTTATGGTAACACCGGGGAGCTGTTTTTT
TRBJ1-1	13	NA	NA	TRBV5-6	CASSHSGNTEAFF	TGTGCCAGCAGCCACAGTGGGAACACTGAAGCTTTCTTT
TRBJ1-5	13	NA	once	TRBV30	CAWSRDSNQPQHF	TGTGCCTGGAGCAGAGATAGCAATCAGCCCCAGCATTTT
TRBJ1-6	15	NA	NA	TRBV6-4	CASSRTGFHNSPLHF	TGTGCCAGCAGTAGGACCGGCTTCCATAATTCACCCCTCCACTTT
TRBJ2-1	17	NA	few	TRBV18	CASSPLEAVSSYNEQFF	TGTGCCAGCTCACCATTAGAAGCGGTGAGCTCCTACAATGAGCAGTTCTTC
TRBJ1-2	15	NA	NA	TRBV27	CASSLDPRGNYGYTF	TGTGCCAGCAGTTTGGATCCCCGGGGGAACTATGGCTACACCTTC
TRBJ2-7	15	TRBD1	NA	TRBV24-1	CATSGRQGDVDEQYF	TGTGCCACCAGTGGTCGACAGGGGGATGTCGACGAGCAGTACTTC
TRBJ2-3	14	TRBD2	NA	TRBV29-1	CSPKLAGGVDTQYF	TGCAGCCCAAAACTAGCGGGGGGAGTAGATACGCAGTATTTT
TRBJ1-1	14	NA	NA	TRBV21-1	CASSPLTGDTEAFF	TGTGCCAGCAGCCCATTGACAGGGGACACTGAAGCTTTCTTT
TRBJ1-1	14	NA	NA	TRBV4-2	CASSQDGRAEEAFF	TGTGCCAGCAGCCAAGATGGGCGGGCGGAAGAAGCTTTCTTT
TRBJ1-2	15	NA	NA	TRBV14	CASSQDNGPSYGYTF	TGTGCCAGCAGCCAAGATAACGGGCCCTCCTATGGCTACACCTTC
TRBJ1-3	17	NA	NA	TRBV3-1/TRBV3-2	CASSPLWDTRSGNTIYF	TGTGCCAGCAGCCCCCTTTGGGACACCCGCTCTGGAAACACCATATATTTT
TRBJ1-1	10	NA	NA	TRBV20-1	CSAIRREAFF	TGCAGTGCTATACGCAGGGAAGCTTTCTTT